Following are 5 T cell receptor beta chains from one sample sequenced in a study of T cell responses to AZD1222 COVID-19 vaccine. TCRdb keeps only in-frame clones here, not all; method: immunoSEQ multiplex PCR. The table records around 160,000 clones, about 90% of them present only once. The material sequenced was peripheral blood, taken 28 days after the second AZD1222 dose. Source of these receptors: an adult who received the AZD1222 COVID-19 vaccine.

This chain links TRBV4-1 with TRBJ1-4; D call uncertain. The V end lost 7 bases, the J end lost 4 bases, and 7 bases lay between the germline ends. Germline CDR1 and CDR2: MGHRA and YSYEKL. The CDR3 is 12 residues long. CDR3 bases: TGCGCCAGCACAGGACGTAATGAAAAACTGTTTTTT. Its protein is CASTGRNEKLFF.

The chain recombines TRBV29-1 with TRBJ2-7, with 7 bases that match TRBD2. Germline V gene data show CDR1 as SQVTM and CDR2 as ANQGSEA. The CDR3 totals 16 residues. Losses at the gene ends were 5 bases for V and 5 bases for J; bases not matched to a gene: 18. In nucleotides, the CDR3 is TGCAGCGTTTTGGGGGGGTGGTCGGGACCTCGGCACGAGCAGTACTTC. Translation: CSVLGGWSGPRHEQYF.

V and J are TRBV28 and TRBJ1-2; D unresolved. This CDR3 is built from 12 residues. Per germline, CDR1 MDHEN and CDR2 SYDVKM. Trimming stripped 1 base from V and 5 bases from J, with 5 bases between. CDR3 nucleotides: TGTGCCAGCAGTTTATCGGATTATGGCTACACCTTC. Translated: CASSLSDYGYTF.

In DNA form, the CDR3 reads TGTGCCAGCAGCTTCTATAAGTCAAGGACGACTAGCGCCTACCAAGAGACCCAGTACTTC. Translated: CASSFYKSRTTSAYQETQYF. V is TRBV13 and J is TRBJ2-5, with 8 bases matching TRBD2. This CDR3 comprises 20 residues. After removal of 3 bases from V and 0 bases from J, the junction contained 18 bases not matched to a gene. Germline V gene sequence: CDR1 PRHDT, CDR2 FYEKMQ (reference sequence). The whole variable domain, filled in from reference TRBV13 and TRBJ2-5, reads AAGVIQSPRHLIKEKRETATLKCYPIPRHDTVYWYQQGPGQDPQFLISFYEKMQSDKGSIPDRFSAQQFSDYHSELNMSSLELGDSALYFCASSFYKSRTTSAYQETQYFGPGTRLLVL.

This chain uses TRBV2 with TRBJ2-1; D call uncertain. V gave up 1 base and J gave up 6 bases, with 4 bases separating them. The CDR3 is 12 amino acids. Germline CDR1 and CDR2: SNHLY and FYNNEI. In DNA, the CDR3 is TGTGCCAGCAGTGAAGGATTCAATGAGCAGTTCTTC. Translation: CASSEGFNEQFF.